This paragraph reports one TCR beta chain. Its antigen remains unidentified. J lost 8 bases, V lost 5 bases, and 7 bases had no gene match. CDR1 MNHEY and CDR2 SMNVEV come from the germline V gene (reference sequence). The length of the CDR3 is 14 residues. The sample comes from a study of cytomegalovirus exposure and HLA in healthy donors. The PCR ran on 60 Vbeta and 13 Jbeta primers. Clones were sequenced by immunoSEQ multiplex PCR, and TCRdb holds only the in-frame ones, with some missing. The sample has about 200,000 clones, about 80% seen once. Study-wide points: As a later analysis revealed, the rate of TCR association differed by HLA locus, with DRB1 most and HLA-C fewest.

V usage is TRBV27 and J usage is TRBJ2-1, with 9 bases fitting TRBD2. This TCR was sampled from a young man in good health and CMV-seronegative. The sample was PBMCs. This CDR3 is CASSNSGSNDEQFF. In DNA, the CDR3 is TGTGCCAGCAGTAATAGCGGGAGTAATGATGAGCAGTTCTTC.